Presented here are 11 T cell receptor beta chains from one specimen sequenced in a study of T cell responses to AZD1222 COVID-19 vaccine. The protocol was immunoSEQ multiplex PCR, while the TCRdb copy is restricted to in-frame clones and leaves out a portion. This sample has tens of thousands of clones, with 75% to 90% found just once. The sample in question was peripheral blood, obtained on day 0 of AZD1222 vaccination. The origin of the receptors is an adult in good health.

V is TRBV6-1 and J is TRBJ2-3; no reliable D call. The CDR3 spans 14 residues. Per germline, CDR1 MNHNS and CDR2 SASEGT. Trimming took off 1 base at V and 2 bases at J, with 7 bases between the two ends. The DNA of the CDR3 is TGTGCCAGCAGTGAAGGCTTGTCCACAGATACGCAGTATTTT. Protein: CASSEGLSTDTQYF.

This clone occurred once. This chain joins TRBV28 and TRBJ1-5; D gene uncertain. Between the trimmed V and J ends, which lost 4 bases and 2 bases, there was a span of 9 bases. This CDR3 is 14 amino acids long. From germline, CDR1 is MDHEN and CDR2 SYDVKM. The CDR3 nucleotides are TGTGCCAGCAGTTCTCCTGCAGGCAATCAGCCCCAGCATTTT. Residues: CASSSPAGNQPQHF.

V and J are TRBV28 and TRBJ2-6, with D possibly matching TRBD1 (5 bases). CDR1 is MDHEN, CDR2 SYDVKM, per germline. The CDR3 is 15 residues long. Trimming removed 6 bases from V and 4 bases from J, with 13 bases in between. The DNA of the CDR3 is TGTGCCAGCAGCACGACAGCAGCCGGGGCCAACGTCCTGACTTTC. Protein product: CASSTTAAGANVLTF. Based on the CDR3 plus reference TRBV28 and TRBJ2-6, the full variable domain is DVKVTQSSRYLVKRTGEKVFLECVQDMDHENMFWYRQDPGLGLRLIYFSYDVKMKEKGDIPEGYSVSREKKERFSLILESASTNQTSMYLCASSTTAAGANVLTFGAGSRLTVL.

This clone has just a few counts. The chain uses TRBV19 and TRBJ1-4; no definite D call. This CDR3 is 15 amino acids long. The germline V gene has CDR1 LNHDA and CDR2 SQIVND (reference sequence). V was clipped by 2 bases and J by 7 bases, with 14 bases between them. The CDR3 nucleotides read TGTGCCAGTAGTATATGGGAGGGCGGTGTTGAAAAACTGTTTTTT. Translation gives CASSIWEGGVEKLFF. The entire variable domain, with the rest obtained from reference TRBV19 and TRBJ1-4, is as follows: DGGITQSPKYLFRKEGQNVTLSCEQNLNHDAMYWYRQDPGQGLRLIYYSQIVNDFQKGDIAEGYSVSREKKESFPLTVTSAQKNPTAFYLCASSIWEGGVEKLFFGSGTQLSVL.

The gene calls are TRBV12-3 or TRBV12-4 and TRBJ1-4; possible D gene TRBD1, 5 bases. The CDR3 sequence is 13 residues long. V lost 6 bases and J lost 11, with 16 bases in between. The CDR3 DNA sequence: TGTGCCAGCAGGGGGCCCCGGGGCGGGAAACTGTTTTTT. It yields the protein CASRGPRGGKLFF.

The rearrangement joins TRBV4-2 to TRBJ2-2; no clear D. The CDR3 runs 13 residues. V was cut by 1 base and J by 6 bases, with 6 bases left in between. Germline V gene lookup returns CDR1 LGHNA and CDR2 YNFKEQ. The CDR3 region is CASSQAKSGELFF. CDR3 bases: TGTGCCAGCAGCCAAGCTAAGTCCGGGGAGCTGTTTTTT.

The chain employs TRBV5-1 and TRBJ2-2, with 7 bases aligning to TRBD1. The trim removed 1 base at V and 2 bases at J, leaving 2 bases unmatched. This CDR3 is 15 amino acids long. Germline CDR1 and CDR2: SGHRS and YFSETQ. In DNA form, the CDR3 reads TGCGCCAGCAGCTTGAGGGGGCACAACACCGGGGAGCTGTTTTTT. Translation gives CASSLRGHNTGELFF. The full variable domain, with the rest looked up from reference TRBV5-1 and TRBJ2-2, is KAGVTQTPRYLIKTRGQQVTLSCSPISGHRSVSWYQQTPGQGLQFLFEYFSETQRNKGNFPGRFSGRQFSNSRSEMNVSTLELGDSALYLCASSLRGHNTGELFFGEGSRLTVL.

The V call is TRBV19, the J call TRBJ2-7; 9 nucleotides align to TRBD1. Germline V gene lookup returns CDR1 LNHDA and CDR2 SQIVND (reference sequence). CDR3 length: 13 residues. V lost 1 base, J lost 5 bases, and 0 bases stayed unmatched. CDR3 sequence (DNA): TGTGCCAGTAGTATAGGGGACAGGGACGAGCAGTACTTC. Protein product: CASSIGDRDEQYF.

The rearrangement uses TRBV24-1 and TRBJ2-3; D is perhaps TRBD1 (7 bases). This CDR3 is 16 amino acids long. Germline assignment: CDR1 KGHDR and CDR2 SFDVKD. The V gene lost 3 bases and the J gene lost 4 bases, with 16 bases spanning the gap. CDR3 sequence reads: CATSDATGRLADTQYF. Written as DNA, the CDR3 is TGTGCCACCAGTGATGCGACAGGGAGGTTGGCAGATACGCAGTATTTT.

The chain uses TRBV18 and TRBJ1-5; weak D call: TRBD1 (5 bases). Germline V gives CDR1 KGHSH, CDR2 LQKENI. Trimming left V 4 bases short and J 1 base short, with 11 bases between. The length of the CDR3 is 15 residues. In DNA form, the CDR3 reads TGTGCCAGCTCACTCGGGACGATCAGCAATCAGCCCCAGCATTTT. This encodes CASSLGTISNQPQHF.

The chain uses TRBV19 and TRBJ1-1; TRBD1 matches at 11 bases. CDR1 is LNHDA and CDR2 is SQIVND in the germline V gene (reference sequence). This CDR3 spans 15 amino acids. V lost 1 base and J lost 5; bases outside the gene matches: 3. The CDR3 reads CASSIGDRGRTEAFF. The CDR3, as DNA: TGTGCCAGTAGTATAGGGGACAGGGGGAGAACTGAAGCTTTCTTT.